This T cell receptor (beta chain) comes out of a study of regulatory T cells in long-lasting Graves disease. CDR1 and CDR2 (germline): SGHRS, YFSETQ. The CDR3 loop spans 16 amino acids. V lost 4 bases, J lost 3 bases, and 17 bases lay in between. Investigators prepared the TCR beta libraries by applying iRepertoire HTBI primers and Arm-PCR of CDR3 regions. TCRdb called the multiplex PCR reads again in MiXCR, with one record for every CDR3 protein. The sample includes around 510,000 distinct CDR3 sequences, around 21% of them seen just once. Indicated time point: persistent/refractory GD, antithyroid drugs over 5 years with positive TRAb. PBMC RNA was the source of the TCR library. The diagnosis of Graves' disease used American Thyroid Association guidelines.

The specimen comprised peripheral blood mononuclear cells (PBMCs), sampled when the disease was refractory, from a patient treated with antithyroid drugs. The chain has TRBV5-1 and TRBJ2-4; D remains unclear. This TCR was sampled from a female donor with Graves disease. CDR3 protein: CASSPLLVSFKNIQYF. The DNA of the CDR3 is TGCGCCAGCAGCCCGCTCCTAGTCAGCTTCAAAAACATTCAGTACTTC.